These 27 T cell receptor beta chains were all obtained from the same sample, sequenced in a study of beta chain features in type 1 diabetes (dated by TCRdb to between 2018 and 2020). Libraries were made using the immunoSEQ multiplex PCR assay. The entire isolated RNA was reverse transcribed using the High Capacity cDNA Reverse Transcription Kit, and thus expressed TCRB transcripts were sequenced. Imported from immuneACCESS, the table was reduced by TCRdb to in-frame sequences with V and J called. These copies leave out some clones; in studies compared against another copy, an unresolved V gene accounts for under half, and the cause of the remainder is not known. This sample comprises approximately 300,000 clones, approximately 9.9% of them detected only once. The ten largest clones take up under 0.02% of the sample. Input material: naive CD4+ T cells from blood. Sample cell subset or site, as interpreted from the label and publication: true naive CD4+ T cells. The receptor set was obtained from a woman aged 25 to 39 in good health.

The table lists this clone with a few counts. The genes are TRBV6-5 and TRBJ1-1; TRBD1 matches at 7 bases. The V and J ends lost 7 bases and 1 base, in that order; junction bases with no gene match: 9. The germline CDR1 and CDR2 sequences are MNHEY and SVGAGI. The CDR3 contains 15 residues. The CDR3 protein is CASNPTTGTNTEAFF. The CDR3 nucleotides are TGTGCCAGCAACCCCACGACAGGGACGAACACTGAAGCTTTCTTT.

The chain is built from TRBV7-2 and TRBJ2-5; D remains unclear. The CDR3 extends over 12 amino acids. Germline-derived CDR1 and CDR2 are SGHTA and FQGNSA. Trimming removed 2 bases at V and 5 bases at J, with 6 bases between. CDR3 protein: CASSLLRETQYF. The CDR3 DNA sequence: TGTGCCAGCAGCTTATTGAGGGAGACCCAGTACTTC.

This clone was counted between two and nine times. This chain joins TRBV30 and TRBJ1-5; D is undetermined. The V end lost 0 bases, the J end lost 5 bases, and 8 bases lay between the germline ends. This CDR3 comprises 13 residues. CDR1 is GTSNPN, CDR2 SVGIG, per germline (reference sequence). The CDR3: CAWSVTGYQPQHF. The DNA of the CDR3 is TGTGCCTGGAGTGTAACCGGGTATCAGCCCCAGCATTTT.

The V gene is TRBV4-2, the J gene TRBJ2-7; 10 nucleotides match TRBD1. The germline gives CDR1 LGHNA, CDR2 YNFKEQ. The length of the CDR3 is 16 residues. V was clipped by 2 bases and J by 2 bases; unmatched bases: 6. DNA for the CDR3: TGTGCCAGCAGCCAAACCCAAGGACAGGGGGCCTACGAGCAGTACTTC. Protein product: CASSQTQGQGAYEQYF.

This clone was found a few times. CDR3 in DNA: TGTGCCAGCAGTCAAAGGACAAATGGCTATGGCTACACCTTC. Translated: CASSQRTNGYGYTF. V and J are TRBV27 and TRBJ1-2; D may be TRBD1 (5 bases). This CDR3 contains 14 residues. The V gene's germline CDR1 is MNHEY and CDR2 SMNVEV (reference sequence). V was pared by 5 bases and J by 4 bases, with 14 bases between.

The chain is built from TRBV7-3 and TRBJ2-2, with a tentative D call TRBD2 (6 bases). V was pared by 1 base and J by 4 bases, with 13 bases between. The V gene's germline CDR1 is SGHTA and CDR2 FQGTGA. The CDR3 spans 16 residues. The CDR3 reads CASSLIASETTGELFF. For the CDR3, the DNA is TGTGCCAGCAGCTTAATAGCTAGCGAGACCACCGGGGAGCTGTTTTTT.

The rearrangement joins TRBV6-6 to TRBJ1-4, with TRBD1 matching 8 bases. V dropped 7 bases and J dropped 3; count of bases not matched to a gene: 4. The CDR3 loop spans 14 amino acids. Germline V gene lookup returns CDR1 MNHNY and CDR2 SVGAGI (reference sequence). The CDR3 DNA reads TGTGCCAGCATTCAGGGGGCGCCTAATGAAAAACTGTTTTTT. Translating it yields CASIQGAPNEKLFF.

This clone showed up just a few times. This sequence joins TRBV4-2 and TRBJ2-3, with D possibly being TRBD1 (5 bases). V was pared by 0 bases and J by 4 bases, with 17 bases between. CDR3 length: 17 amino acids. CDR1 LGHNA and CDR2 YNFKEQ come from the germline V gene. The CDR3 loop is CASSQDRWGVEADTQYF. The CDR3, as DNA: TGTGCCAGCAGCCAAGATCGGTGGGGCGTAGAGGCAGATACGCAGTATTTT.

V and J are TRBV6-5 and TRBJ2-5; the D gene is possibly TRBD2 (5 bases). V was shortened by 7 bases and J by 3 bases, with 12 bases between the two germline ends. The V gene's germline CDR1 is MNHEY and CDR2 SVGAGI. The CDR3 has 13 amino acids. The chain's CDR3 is CASTMRTEETQYF. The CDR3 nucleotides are TGTGCCAGCACCATGAGGACTGAAGAGACCCAGTACTTC.

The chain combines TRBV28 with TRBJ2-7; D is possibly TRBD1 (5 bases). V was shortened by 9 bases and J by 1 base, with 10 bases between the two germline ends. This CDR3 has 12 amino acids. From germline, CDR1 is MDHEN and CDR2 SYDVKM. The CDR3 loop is CASWTTSYEQYF. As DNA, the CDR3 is TGTGCCAGTTGGACAACGTCCTACGAGCAGTACTTC.

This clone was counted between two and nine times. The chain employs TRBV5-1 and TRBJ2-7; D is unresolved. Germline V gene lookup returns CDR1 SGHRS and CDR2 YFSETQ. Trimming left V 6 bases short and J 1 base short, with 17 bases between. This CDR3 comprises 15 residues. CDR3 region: CASTRGESPSYEQYF. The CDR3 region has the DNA TGCGCCAGCACCCGCGGTGAATCCCCTTCCTACGAGCAGTACTTC.

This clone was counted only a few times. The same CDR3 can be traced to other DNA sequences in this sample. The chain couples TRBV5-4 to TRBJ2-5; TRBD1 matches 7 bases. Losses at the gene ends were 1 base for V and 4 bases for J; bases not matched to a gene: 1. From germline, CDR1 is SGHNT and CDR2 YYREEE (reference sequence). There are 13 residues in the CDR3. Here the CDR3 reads CASSLTGVETQYF. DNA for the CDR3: TGTGCCAGCAGCTTGACAGGGGTAGAGACCCAGTACTTC.

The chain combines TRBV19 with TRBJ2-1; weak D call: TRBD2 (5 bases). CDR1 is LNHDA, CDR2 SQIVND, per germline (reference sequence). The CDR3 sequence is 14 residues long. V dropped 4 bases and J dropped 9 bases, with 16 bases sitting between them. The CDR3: CASSSSAYEGEQFF. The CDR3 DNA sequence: TGTGCCAGTAGTAGCTCCGCCTATGAGGGTGAGCAGTTCTTC. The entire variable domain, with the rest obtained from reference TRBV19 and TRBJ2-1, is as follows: DGGITQSPKYLFRKEGQNVTLSCEQNLNHDAMYWYRQDPGQGLRLIYYSQIVNDFQKGDIAEGYSVSREKKESFPLTVTSAQKNPTAFYLCASSSSAYEGEQFFGPGTRLTVL.

The CDR3 DNA reads as TGTGCCAGCAGTTCTCCAGATAATGAAAAACTGTTTTTT. It specifies CASSSPDNEKLFF. The chain employs TRBV28 and TRBJ1-4; D gene ambiguous. V lost 4 bases and J lost 4, with 7 bases in between. CDR1 is MDHEN, CDR2 SYDVKM, per germline. CDR3 length equals 13 residues.

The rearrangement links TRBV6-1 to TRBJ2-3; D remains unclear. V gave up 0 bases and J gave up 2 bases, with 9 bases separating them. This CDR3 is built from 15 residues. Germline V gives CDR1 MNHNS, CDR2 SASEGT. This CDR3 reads CASSEASQITDTQYF. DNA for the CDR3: TGTGCCAGCAGTGAAGCGTCACAGATCACAGATACGCAGTATTTT.

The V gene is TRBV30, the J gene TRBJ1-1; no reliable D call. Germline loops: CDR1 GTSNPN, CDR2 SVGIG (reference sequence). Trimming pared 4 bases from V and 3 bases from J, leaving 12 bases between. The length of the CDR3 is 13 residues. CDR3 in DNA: TGTGCCTGGACGAGGGCCGGGGACACTGAAGCTTTCTTT. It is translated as CAWTRAGDTEAFF.

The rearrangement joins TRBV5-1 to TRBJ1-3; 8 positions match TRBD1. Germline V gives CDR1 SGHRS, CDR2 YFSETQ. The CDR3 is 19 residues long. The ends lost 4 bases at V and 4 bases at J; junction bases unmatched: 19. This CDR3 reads CASSIGGSRTGSLGNTIYF. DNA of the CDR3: TGCGCCAGCAGCATCGGAGGTTCCAGGACAGGGTCGCTGGGAAACACCATATATTTT.

CDR3 loop: CASSPWPQKREGGNEQFF. CDR3 DNA sequence: TGTGCCAGCAGCCCGTGGCCACAAAAGCGGGAGGGGGGCAATGAGCAGTTCTTC. V gene TRBV5-4 combines with J gene TRBJ2-1, with 10 bases matching TRBD2. The CDR3 consists of 18 residues. The junction had 16 bases not matched to a gene; V was cut back by 4 bases and J by 6 bases. Germline V CDR1 and CDR2: SGHNT, YYREEE (reference sequence). The variable domain in full, with the rest retrieved from reference TRBV5-4 and TRBJ2-1, is ETGVTQSPTHLIKTRGQQVTLRCSSQSGHNTVSWYQQALGQGPQFIFQYYREEENGRGNFPPRFSGLQFPNYSSELNVNALELDDSALYLCASSPWPQKREGGNEQFFGPGTRLTVL.

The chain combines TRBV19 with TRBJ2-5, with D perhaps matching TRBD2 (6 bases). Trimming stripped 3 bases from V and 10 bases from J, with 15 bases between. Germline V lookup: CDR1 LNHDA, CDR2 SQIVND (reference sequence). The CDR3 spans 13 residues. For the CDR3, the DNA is TGTGCCAGTAGTATCGGACCTGGAGGGGACCAGTACTTC. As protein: CASSIGPGGDQYF. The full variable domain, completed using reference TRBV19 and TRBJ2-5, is DGGITQSPKYLFRKEGQNVTLSCEQNLNHDAMYWYRQDPGQGLRLIYYSQIVNDFQKGDIAEGYSVSREKKESFPLTVTSAQKNPTAFYLCASSIGPGGDQYFGPGTRLLVL.

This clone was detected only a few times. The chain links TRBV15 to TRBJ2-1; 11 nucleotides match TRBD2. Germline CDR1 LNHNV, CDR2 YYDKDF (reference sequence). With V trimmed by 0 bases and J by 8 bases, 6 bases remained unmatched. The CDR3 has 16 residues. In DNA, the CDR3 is TGTGCCACCAGCAGAGATTTACTAGCGGGAGTGGATGAGCAGTTCTTC. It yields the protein CATSRDLLAGVDEQFF.

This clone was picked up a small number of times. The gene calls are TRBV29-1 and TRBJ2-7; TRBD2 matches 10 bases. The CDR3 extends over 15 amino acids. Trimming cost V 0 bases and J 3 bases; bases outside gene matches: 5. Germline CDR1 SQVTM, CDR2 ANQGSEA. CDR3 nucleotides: TGCAGCGTTGAAGATTGGGCTAGCGGGAGCTACGAGCAGTACTTC. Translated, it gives CSVEDWASGSYEQYF.

The CDR3 loop reads CAWSGAGFDTQYF. DNA of the CDR3: TGTGCCTGGAGTGGGGCGGGGTTCGATACGCAGTATTTT. The rearrangement uses TRBV30 and TRBJ2-3, with D possibly TRBD2 on 6 matching bases. The CDR3 length is 13 residues. V gave up 1 base and J gave up 6 bases, with 11 bases separating them. Germline loops: CDR1 GTSNPN, CDR2 SVGIG (reference sequence).

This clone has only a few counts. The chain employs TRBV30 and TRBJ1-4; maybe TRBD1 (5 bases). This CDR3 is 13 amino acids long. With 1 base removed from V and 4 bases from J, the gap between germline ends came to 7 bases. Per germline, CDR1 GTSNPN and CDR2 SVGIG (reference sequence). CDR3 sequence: CAWSAGVNEKLFF. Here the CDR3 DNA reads TGTGCCTGGAGTGCGGGGGTTAATGAAAAACTGTTTTTT.

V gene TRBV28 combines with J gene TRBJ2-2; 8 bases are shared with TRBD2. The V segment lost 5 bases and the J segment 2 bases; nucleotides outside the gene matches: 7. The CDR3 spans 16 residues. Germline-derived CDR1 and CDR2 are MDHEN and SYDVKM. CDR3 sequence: CASSAKRESNTGELFF. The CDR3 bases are TGTGCCAGCAGTGCCAAGCGGGAGAGTAACACCGGGGAGCTGTTTTTT.

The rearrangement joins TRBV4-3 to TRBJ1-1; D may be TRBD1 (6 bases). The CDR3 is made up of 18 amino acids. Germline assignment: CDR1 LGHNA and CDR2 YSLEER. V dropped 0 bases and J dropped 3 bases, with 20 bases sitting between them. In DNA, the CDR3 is TGCGCCAGCAGCCAAGACCTGCAGGGGCTCGGGAAGGACACTGAAGCTTTCTTT. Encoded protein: CASSQDLQGLGKDTEAFF.

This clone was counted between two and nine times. CDR3 bases: TGTGCCATCAGTGAGTCGACTCCTAGGGGAACATGGGGAGAGACCCAGTACTTC. This sequence encodes CAISESTPRGTWGETQYF. The chain couples TRBV10-3 to TRBJ2-5; a possible D gene is TRBD1 (5 bases). Trimming took 0 bases from V and 4 from J, leaving 21 bases between them. Germline values: CDR1 ENHRY, CDR2 SYGVKD. The CDR3 is 18 residues long.

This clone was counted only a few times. CDR3 sequence reads: CASSPQGIPWGKNIQYF. CDR3 sequence (DNA): TGTGCCAGCAGCCCACAGGGGATACCCTGGGGCAAAAACATTCAGTACTTC. The rearrangement joins TRBV7-9 to TRBJ2-4, with 7 bases matching TRBD1. The V gene end was trimmed by 5 bases and the J gene end by 3 bases; junction bases not matched to a gene: 13. The CDR3 spans 17 residues. Germline V CDR1 and CDR2: SEHNR, FQNEAQ (reference sequence). Complete variable domain (other parts from reference TRBV7-9 and TRBJ2-4): DTGVSQNPRHKITKRGQNVTFRCDPISEHNRLYWYRQTLGQGPEFLTYFQNEAQLEKSRLLSDRFSAERPKGSFSTLEIQRTEQGDSAMYLCASSPQGIPWGKNIQYFGAGTRLSVL.